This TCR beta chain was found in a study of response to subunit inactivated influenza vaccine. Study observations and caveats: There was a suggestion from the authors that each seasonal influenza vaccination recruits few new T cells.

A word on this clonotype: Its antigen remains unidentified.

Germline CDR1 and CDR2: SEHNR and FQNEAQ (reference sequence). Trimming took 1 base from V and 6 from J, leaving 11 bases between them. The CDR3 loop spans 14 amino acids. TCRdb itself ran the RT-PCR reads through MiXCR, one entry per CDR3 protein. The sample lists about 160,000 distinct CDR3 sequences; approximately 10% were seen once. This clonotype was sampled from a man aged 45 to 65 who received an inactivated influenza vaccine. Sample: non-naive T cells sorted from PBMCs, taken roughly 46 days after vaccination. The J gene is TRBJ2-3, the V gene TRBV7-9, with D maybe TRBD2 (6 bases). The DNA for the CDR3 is TGTGCCAGCAGCTTAGGCGGGATTGGGGATACGCAGTATTTT. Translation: CASSLGGIGDTQYF. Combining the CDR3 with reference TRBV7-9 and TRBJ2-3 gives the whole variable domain DTGVSQNPRHKITKRGQNVTFRCDPISEHNRLYWYRQTLGQGPEFLTYFQNEAQLEKSRLLSDRFSAERPKGSFSTLEIQRTEQGDSAMYLCASSLGGIGDTQYFGPGTRLTVL.